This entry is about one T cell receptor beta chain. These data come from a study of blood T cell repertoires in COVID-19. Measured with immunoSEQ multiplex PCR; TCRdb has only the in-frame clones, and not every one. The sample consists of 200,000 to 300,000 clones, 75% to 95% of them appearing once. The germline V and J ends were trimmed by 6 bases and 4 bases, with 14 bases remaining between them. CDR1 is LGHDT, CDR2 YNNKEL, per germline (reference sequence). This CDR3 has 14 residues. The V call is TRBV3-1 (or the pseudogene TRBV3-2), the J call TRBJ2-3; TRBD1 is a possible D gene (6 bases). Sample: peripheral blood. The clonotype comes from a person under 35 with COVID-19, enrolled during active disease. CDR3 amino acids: CASSGGFRADTQYF. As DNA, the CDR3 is TGTGCCAGCAGTGGGGGCTTTCGTGCAGATACGCAGTATTTT.